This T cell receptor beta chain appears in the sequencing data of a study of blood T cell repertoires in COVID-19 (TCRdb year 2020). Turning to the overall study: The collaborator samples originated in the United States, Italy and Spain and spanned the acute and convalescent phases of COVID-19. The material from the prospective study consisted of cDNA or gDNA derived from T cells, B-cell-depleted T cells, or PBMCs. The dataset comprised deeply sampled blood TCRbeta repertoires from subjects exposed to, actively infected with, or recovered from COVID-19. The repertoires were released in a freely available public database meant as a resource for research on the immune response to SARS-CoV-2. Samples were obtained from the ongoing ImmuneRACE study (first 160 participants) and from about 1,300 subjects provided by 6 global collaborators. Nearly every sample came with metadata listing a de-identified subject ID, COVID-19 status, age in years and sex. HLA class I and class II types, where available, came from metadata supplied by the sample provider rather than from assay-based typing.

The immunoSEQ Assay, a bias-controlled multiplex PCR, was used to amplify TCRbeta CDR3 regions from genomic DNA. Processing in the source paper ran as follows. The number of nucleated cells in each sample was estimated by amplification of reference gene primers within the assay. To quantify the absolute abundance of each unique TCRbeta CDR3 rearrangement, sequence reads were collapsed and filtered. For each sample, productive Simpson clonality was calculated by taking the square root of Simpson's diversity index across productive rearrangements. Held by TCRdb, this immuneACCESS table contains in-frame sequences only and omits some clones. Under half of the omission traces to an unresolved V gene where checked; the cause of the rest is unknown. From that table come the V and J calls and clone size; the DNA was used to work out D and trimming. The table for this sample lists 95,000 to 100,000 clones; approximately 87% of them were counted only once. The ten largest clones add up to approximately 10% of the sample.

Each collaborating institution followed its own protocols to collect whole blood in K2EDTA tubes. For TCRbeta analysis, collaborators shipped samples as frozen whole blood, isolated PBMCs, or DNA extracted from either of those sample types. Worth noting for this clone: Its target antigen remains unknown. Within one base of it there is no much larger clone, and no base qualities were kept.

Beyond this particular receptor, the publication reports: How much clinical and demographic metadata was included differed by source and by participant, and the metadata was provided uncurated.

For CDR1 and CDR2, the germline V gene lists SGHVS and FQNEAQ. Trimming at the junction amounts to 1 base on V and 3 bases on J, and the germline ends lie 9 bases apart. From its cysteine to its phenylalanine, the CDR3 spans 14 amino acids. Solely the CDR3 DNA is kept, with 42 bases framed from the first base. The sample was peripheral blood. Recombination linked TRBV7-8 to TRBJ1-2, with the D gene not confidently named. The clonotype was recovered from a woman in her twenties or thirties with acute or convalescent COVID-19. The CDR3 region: CASSLEADDYGYTF. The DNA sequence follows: TGTGCCAGCAGCTTAGAGGCGGATGACTATGGCTACACCTTC.